This TCR beta chain was retrieved from a study of T cell responses to AZD1222 COVID-19 vaccine. General study findings and limits: Baseline seropositivity characterized only a handful of AZD1222 recipients.

Regarding this clone: Its target is not known.

Data came from immunoSEQ multiplex PCR; TCRdb stores just in-frame clones and leaves some out. There are about 160,000 clones in the sample; around 93% occur only once, and about 4.4% lies in the top ten. The sequence was obtained from an adult in good health. The input for sequencing was peripheral blood, taken on day 0 of AZD1222 vaccination.

CDR3 DNA sequence: TGTGCCAGCTCGGCCTCTAGCGGGGTGAGCACAGATACGCAGTATTTT. Translation gives CASSASSGVSTDTQYF. V is TRBV18 and J is TRBJ2-3, with 9 bases lining up with TRBD2. The length of the CDR3 is 16 residues. V lost 6 bases, J lost 0 bases, and 7 bases stayed unmatched. The germline V gene encodes CDR1 KGHSH and CDR2 LQKENI.